This T cell receptor beta chain was sequenced in a study of blood T cell repertoires in COVID-19 (dated by TCRdb to the early 2020s). At the level of the whole study: Samples covering the acute and convalescent phases of COVID-19 were provided by collaborators in the United States, Italy and Spain. Deeply sampled blood TCRbeta repertoires from subjects exposed to, actively infected with, or recovered from COVID-19 were included in the dataset. A de-identified subject ID, COVID-19 status, age in years and sex were almost always included in the sample metadata. The material from the prospective study consisted of cDNA or gDNA derived from T cells, B-cell-depleted T cells, or PBMCs. Samples were obtained from the ongoing ImmuneRACE study (first 160 participants) and from about 1,300 subjects provided by 6 global collaborators. Where HLA class I and class II types were available, the types were taken from metadata supplied by the sample provider, not from assay-based typing. The repertoires were released in a freely available public database meant as a resource for research on the immune response to SARS-CoV-2.

The CDR3 numbers 15 residues from cysteine through phenylalanine. Left in the record is the CDR3 DNA by itself, 45 bases read in frame from the first base. The junction carries 17 bases between V and J, which are trimmed by 6 bases and 2 bases respectively. CDR1 and CDR2 (LNHDA, SQIVND) derive from the germline V gene (reference sequence). What the authors observed across the whole study: The quantity of clinical and demographic metadata differed by source and by participant and was supplied without curation.

Collaborating institutions collected whole blood in K2EDTA tubes following their own protocols. For TCRbeta analysis, collaborator samples were shipped as frozen whole blood, as isolated PBMCs, or as DNA extracted from either sample type. Comment on this clone: Its antigen has not been determined. No base qualities exist here, and no much larger clone lies one base off it.

The immunoSEQ Assay, a bias-controlled multiplex PCR, was used to amplify TCRbeta CDR3 regions from genomic DNA. The authors' pipeline ran thus. The number of nucleated cells in each sample was estimated from the amplification of reference gene primers within the assay. Sequence reads were collapsed and filtered to measure the absolute abundance of every unique TCRbeta CDR3 rearrangement. For each sample, productive Simpson clonality was calculated as the square root of Simpson's diversity index over productive rearrangements. TCRdb took over this immuneACCESS table, retaining in-frame rearrangements with V and J assigned. Such tables are incomplete; in checked studies, under half of the missing clones stem from an unresolved V gene, and the remainder is unexplained. D and trimming come from the DNA, and the V and J calls and clone size come from that table. For this sample the table gives about 100,000 clones, of which approximately 92% were detected only once. The biggest ten clones account for more than 5% of the sample.

This clonotype was obtained from a man in his 70s with acute or convalescent COVID-19. The source material was peripheral blood. This chain is built from TRBV19 and TRBJ2-7; the D region possibly corresponds to TRBD1 (6 bases align). The nucleotide sequence reads TGTGCCAGTAGACCCACCGACAGGACGCCCTACGAGCAGTACTTC. This translates into CASRPTDRTPYEQYF.